This T cell receptor beta chain stems from a study of PD-L1 blockade in urothelial cancer. The table came from immunoSEQ multiplex PCR; TCRdb's copy has only in-frame clones and leaves some out. The repertoire holds fewer than 45,000 clones, with about a third as singletons. This clone appeared a few times. Other DNA variants within this sample encode the same CDR3. This TCR was sampled from a man aged 55 to 70 with urothelial cancer. This material consisted of tumor tissue, taken before atezolizumab (anti-PD-L1) treatment.

DNA of the CDR3: TGTGCCAGTAGTTCCCAGGGTATGAACACTGAAGCTTTCTTT. It codes for CASSSQGMNTEAFF. The chain joins TRBV19 to TRBJ1-1; a possible D gene is TRBD1 (5 bases). CDR3 size: 14 residues. Deletions cut 5 bases from V and 0 bases from J, with 10 bases between. Germline-derived CDR1 and CDR2 are LNHDA and SQIVND (reference sequence).